The T cell receptor beta chain described here comes from a study of shared clonotypes between healthy human individuals. Study-level points and caveats: The researchers took only blood, and tissue repertoires probably look different.

Points on this clone: Its cognate antigen is unknown.

Germline trimming cut 3 bases from V and 8 bases from J; bases unmatched to any gene: 14. The germline V gene encodes CDR1 SGHVS and CDR2 FQNEAQ. The CDR3 length is 17 residues. Here immunoSEQ multiplex PCR was the method, and the copy in TCRdb shows in-frame clones only, minus some. The sample holds fewer than 1.8 million clones; 98% are singletons and the top ten take under 0.45%. V is TRBV7-8 and J is TRBJ2-1, with 9 bases identical to TRBD2. The material sequenced was naive CD4+ T cells sorted from blood. Regarding subset: CD45RA+ positively selected. The receptor comes from a young man in good health. CDR3 nucleotides: TGTGCCAGCAGCTTCCCGGCGGGACTAGCTGCAGACGATGAGCAGTTCTTC. Translation: CASSFPAGLAADDEQFF.